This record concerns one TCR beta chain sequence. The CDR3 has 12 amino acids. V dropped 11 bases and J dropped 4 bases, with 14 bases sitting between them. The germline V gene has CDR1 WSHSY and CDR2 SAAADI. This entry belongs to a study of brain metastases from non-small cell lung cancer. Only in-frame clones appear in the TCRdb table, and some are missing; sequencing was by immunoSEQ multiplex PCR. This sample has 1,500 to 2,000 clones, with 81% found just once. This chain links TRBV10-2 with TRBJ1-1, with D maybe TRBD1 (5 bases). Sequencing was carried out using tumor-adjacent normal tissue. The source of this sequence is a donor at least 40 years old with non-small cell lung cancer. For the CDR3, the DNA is TGCGCCGCGGGACCGTGGGGCACTGAAGCTTTCTTT. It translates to CAAGPWGTEAFF.